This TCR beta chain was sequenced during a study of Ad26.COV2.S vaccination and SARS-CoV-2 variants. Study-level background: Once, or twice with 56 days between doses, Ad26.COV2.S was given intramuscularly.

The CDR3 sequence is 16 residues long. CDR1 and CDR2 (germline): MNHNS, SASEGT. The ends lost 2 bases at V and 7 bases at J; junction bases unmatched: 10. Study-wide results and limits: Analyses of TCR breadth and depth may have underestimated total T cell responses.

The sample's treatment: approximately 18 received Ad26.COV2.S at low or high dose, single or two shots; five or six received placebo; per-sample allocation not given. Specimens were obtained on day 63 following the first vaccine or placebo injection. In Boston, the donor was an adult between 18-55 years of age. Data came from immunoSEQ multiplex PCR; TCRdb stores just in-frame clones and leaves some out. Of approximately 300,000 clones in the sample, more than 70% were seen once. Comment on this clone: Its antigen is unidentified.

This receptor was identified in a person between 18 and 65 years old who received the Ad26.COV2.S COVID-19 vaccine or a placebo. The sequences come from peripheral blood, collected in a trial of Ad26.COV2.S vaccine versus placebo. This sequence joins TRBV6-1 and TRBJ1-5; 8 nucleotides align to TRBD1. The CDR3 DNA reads TGTGCCAGCAGTGAAAAGTTTTGGTCAGGGGGCCAGCCCCAGCATTTT. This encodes CASSEKFWSGGQPQHF.